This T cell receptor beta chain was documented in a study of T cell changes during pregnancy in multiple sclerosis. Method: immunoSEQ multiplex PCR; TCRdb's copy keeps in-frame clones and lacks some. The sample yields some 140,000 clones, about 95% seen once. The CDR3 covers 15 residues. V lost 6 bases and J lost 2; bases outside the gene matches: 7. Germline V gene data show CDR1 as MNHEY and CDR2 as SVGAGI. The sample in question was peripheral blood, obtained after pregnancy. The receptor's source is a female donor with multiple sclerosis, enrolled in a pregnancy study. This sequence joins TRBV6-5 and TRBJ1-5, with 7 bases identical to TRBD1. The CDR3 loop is CASSRTGVGNQPQHF. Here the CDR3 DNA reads TGTGCCAGCAGCCGCACAGGGGTCGGCAATCAGCCCCAGCATTTT.